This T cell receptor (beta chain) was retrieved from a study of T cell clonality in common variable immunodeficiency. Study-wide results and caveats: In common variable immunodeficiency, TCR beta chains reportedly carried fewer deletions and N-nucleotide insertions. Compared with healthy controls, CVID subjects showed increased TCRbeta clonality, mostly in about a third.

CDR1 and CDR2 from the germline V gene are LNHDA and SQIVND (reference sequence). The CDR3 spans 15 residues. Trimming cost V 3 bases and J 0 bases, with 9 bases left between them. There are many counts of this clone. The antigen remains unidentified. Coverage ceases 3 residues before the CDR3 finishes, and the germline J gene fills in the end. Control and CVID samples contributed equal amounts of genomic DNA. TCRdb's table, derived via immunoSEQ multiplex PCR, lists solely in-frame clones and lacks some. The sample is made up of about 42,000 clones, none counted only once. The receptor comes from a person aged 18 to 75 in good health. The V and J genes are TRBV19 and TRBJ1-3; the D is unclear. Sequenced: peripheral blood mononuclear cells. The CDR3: CASSISSRSGNTIYF. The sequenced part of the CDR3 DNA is TGTGCCAGTAGTATTAGCAGCCGCTCTGGAAACACC.